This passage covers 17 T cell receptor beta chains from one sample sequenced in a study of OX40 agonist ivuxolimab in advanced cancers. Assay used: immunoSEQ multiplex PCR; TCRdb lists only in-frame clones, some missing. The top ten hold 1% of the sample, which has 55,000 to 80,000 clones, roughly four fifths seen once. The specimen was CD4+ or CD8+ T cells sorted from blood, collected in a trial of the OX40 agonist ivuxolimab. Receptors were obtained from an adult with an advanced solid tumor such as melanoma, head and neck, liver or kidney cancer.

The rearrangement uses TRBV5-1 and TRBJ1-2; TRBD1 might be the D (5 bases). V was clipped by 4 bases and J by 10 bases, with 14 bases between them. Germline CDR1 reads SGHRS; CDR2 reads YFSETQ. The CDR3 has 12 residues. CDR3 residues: CASSPGQPPYTF. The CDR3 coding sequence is TGCGCCAGCAGCCCTGGACAACCTCCCTACACCTTC.

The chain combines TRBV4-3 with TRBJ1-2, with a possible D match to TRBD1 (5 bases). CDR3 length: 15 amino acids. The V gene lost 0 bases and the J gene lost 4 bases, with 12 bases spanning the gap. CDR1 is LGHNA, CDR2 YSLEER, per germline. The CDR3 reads CASSQEGRVGYGYTF. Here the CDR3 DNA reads TGCGCCAGCAGCCAAGAAGGCAGGGTGGGCTATGGCTACACCTTC.

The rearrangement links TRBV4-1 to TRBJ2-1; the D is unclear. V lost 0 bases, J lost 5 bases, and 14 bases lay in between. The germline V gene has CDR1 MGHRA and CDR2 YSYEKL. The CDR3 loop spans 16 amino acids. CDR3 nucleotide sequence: TGCGCCAGCAGCCAAGACCACACTCCTAGGGACAATGAGCAGTTCTTC. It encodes CASSQDHTPRDNEQFF.

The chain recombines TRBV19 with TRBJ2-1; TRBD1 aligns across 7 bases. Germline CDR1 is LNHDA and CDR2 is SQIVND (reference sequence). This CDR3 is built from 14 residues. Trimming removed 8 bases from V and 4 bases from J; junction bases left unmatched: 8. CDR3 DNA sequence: TGTGCCAGTCGTCCACAGGGGAATTACAATGAGCAGTTCTTC. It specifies CASRPQGNYNEQFF.

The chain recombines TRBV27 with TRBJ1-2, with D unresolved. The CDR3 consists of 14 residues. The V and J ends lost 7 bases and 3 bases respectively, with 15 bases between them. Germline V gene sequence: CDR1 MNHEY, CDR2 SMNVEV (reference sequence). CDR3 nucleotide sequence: TGTGCCAGCACCCCCTCTATCGGGTACTATGGCTACACCTTC. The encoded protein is CASTPSIGYYGYTF.

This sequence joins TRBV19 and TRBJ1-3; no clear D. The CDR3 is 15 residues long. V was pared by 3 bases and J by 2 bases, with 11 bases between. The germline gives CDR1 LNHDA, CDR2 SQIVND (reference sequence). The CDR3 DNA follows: TGTGCCAGTAGTATCGAGGGTACTGCTGGAAACACCATATATTTT. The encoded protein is CASSIEGTAGNTIYF.

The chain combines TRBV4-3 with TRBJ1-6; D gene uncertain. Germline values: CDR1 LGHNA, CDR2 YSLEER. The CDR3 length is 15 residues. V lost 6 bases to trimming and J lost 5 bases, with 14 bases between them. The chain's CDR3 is CASRRREVDNSPLHF. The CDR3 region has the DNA TGCGCCAGCAGACGGAGAGAGGTCGATAATTCACCCCTCCACTTT.

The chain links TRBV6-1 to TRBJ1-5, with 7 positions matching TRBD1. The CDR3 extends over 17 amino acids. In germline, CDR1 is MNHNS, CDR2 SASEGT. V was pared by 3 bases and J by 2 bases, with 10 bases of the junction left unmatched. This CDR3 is CASSERRQGRGNQPQHF. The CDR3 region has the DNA TGTGCCAGCAGTGAGCGTCGACAGGGTCGAGGCAATCAGCCCCAGCATTTT.

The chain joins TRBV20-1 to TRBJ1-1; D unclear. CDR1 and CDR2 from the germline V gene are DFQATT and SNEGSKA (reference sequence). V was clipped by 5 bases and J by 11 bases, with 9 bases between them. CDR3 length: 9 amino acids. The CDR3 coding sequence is TGCAGTGCTGGGGTTCGGGCTTTCTTT. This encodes CSAGVRAFF.

CDR3 DNA sequence: TGTGCCAGCAGCGTAGAGACGGGGGGGCCCACCGGGGAGCTGTTTTTT. As protein: CASSVETGGPTGELFF. The chain is built from TRBV9 and TRBJ2-2; TRBD2 agrees at 8 bases. The CDR3 extends over 16 amino acids. Unmatched junction bases numbered 5, after V lost 0 bases and J lost 4 bases. Germline loops: CDR1 SGDLS, CDR2 YYNGEE.

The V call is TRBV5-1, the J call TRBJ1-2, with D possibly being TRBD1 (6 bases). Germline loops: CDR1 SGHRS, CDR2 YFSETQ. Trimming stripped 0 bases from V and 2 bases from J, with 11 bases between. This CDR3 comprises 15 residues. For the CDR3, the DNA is TGCGCCAGCAGCTTGGCCGGGGGGCTGAACTATGGCTACACCTTC. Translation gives CASSLAGGLNYGYTF.

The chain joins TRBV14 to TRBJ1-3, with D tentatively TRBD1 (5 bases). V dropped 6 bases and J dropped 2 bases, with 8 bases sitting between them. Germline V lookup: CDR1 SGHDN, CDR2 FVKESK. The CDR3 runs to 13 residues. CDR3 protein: CASRPGAGNTIYF. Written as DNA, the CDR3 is TGTGCCAGCAGGCCGGGGGCTGGAAACACCATATATTTT.

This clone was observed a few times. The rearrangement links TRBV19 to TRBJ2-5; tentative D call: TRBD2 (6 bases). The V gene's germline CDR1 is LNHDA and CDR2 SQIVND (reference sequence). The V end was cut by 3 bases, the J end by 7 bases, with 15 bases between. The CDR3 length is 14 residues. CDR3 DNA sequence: TGTGCCAGTAGTATGGGGGGACCTGAGAGGACCCAGTACTTC. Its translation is CASSMGGPERTQYF.

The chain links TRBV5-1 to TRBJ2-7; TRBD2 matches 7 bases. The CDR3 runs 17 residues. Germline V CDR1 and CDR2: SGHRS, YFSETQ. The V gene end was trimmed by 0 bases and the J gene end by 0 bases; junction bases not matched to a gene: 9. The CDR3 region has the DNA TGCGCCAGCAGCTTGGTAGCGGGTGGTACTACCTCCTACGAGCAGTACTTC. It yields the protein CASSLVAGGTTSYEQYF.

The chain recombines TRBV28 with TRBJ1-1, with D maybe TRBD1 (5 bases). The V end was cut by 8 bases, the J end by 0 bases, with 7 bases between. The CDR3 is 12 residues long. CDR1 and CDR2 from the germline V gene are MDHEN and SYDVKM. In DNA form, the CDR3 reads TGTGCCAGCCTGACAGTGAACACTGAAGCTTTCTTT. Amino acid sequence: CASLTVNTEAFF.

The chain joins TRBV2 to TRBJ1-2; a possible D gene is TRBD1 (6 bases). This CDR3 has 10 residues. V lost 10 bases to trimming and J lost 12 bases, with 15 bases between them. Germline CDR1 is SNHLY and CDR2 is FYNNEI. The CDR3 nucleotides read TGTGCCATCCTACAGGGAGGGAACACCTTC. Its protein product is CAILQGGNTF.

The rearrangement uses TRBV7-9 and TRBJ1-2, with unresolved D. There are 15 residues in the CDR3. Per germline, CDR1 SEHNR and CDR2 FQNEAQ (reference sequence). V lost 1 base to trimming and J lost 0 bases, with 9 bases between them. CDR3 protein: CASSLDAVPNYGYTF. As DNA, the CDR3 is TGTGCCAGCAGCTTAGACGCGGTACCTAACTATGGCTACACCTTC.